The clone carrying this T cell receptor (beta chain) was counted only a few times. The record originates from a study of breast tumors, draining lymph nodes, adjacent tissues. Samples came from axillary lymph nodes draining the breast cancer. Germline values: CDR1 SGHRS, CDR2 YFSETQ. The J segment lost 6 bases and the V segment lost 0 bases, leaving 13 bases of the junction unmatched. This CDR3 is 17 amino acids long. TCRdb ran MiXCR on the multiplex PCR reads and lists one entry per CDR3 protein. This sample has approximately 130,000 distinct CDR3 sequences, with 21% found just once. This TCR was sampled from a female donor with breast cancer. Some clones in this sample may be carry-over from other donors' samples. The genes are TRBV5-1 and TRBJ2-5, with 8 positions matching TRBD1. Material: axillary lymph node tissue. CDR3 sequence reads: CASSLGLEAGGTQTQYF. The CDR3 bases are TGCGCCAGCAGCTTGGGGCTTGAGGCAGGGGGCACGCAGACCCAGTACTTC.